This TCR beta chain is from a study of OX40 agonist ivuxolimab in advanced cancers. Looked up from germline, CDR1 is LNHNV and CDR2 is YYDKDF (reference sequence). The CDR3 is 13 residues long. Trimming cost V 6 bases and J 2 bases, with 9 bases left between them. Assay: immunoSEQ multiplex PCR; the TCRdb copy retains only in-frame clones and omits some. Among tens of thousands of clones listed, just under 95% were seen once. The receptor's source is an adult with an advanced solid tumor such as melanoma, head and neck, liver or kidney cancer. This rearrangement joins TRBV15 to TRBJ2-3; D is ambiguous. The sample here was CD4+ or CD8+ T cells sorted from blood, taken in a trial of the OX40 agonist ivuxolimab. CDR3 sequence (DNA): TGTGCCACCAGGGGAACGGCCACAGATACGCAGTATTTT. It codes for CATRGTATDTQYF.